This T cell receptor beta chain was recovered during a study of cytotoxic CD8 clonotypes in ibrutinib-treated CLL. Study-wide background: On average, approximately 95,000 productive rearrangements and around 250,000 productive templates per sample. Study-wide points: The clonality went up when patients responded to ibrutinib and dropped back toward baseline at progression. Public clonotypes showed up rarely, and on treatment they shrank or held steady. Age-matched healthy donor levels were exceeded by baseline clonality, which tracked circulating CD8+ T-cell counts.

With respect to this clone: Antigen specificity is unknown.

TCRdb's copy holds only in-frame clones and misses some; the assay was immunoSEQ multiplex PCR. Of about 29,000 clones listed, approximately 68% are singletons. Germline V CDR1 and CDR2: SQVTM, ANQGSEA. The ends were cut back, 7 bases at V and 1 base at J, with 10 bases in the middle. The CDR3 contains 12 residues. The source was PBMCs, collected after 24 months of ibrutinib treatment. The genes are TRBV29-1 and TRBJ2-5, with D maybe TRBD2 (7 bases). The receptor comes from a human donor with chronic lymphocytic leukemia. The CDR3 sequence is CSGGGLQETQYF. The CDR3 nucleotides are TGCAGCGGCGGGGGCCTCCAAGAGACCCAGTACTTC.